This T cell receptor (beta chain) was recovered during a study of blood T cell repertoires in COVID-19. On the study more broadly: Donors in the United States, Italy and Spain gave samples during acute or convalescent COVID-19.

V gave up 6 bases and J gave up 4 bases, with 13 bases separating them. Germline V gene data show CDR1 as SGHDT and CDR2 as YYEEEE. The CDR3 has 13 amino acids. Profiled with immunoSEQ multiplex PCR; TCRdb holds only in-frame clones, not every one. The sample lists roughly 250,000 clones; about 89% were seen once. The chain recombines TRBV5-6 with TRBJ1-2; a possible D gene is TRBD1 (5 bases). The TCR sequence derives from a young woman who had recovered from COVID-19. Input material: PBMCs or T cells enriched from blood (not recorded which). The CDR3 sequence: CASTPGFSYGYTF. CDR3 nucleotide sequence: TGTGCCAGCACGCCAGGGTTCAGCTATGGCTACACCTTC. The variable domain in full, with the rest retrieved from reference TRBV5-6 and TRBJ1-2, is DAGVTQSPTHLIKTRGQQVTLRCSPKSGHDTVSWYQQALGQGPQFIFQYYEEEERQRGNFPDRFSGHQFPNYSSELNVNALLLGDSALYLCASTPGFSYGYTFGSGTRLTVV.